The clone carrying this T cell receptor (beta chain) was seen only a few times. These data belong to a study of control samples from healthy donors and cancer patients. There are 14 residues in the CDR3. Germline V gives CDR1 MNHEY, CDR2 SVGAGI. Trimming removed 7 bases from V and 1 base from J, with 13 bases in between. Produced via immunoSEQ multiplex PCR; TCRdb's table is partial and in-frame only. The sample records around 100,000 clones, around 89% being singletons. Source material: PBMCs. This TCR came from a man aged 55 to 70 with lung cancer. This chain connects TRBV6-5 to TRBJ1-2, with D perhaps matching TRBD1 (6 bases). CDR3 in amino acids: CASTRQAHNYGYTF. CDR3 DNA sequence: TGTGCCAGCACCCGACAGGCACATAACTATGGCTACACCTTC.